The sequence of this T cell receptor (beta chain) was determined in a study of human T cells and chemical hapten exposure. TCRdb re-called the RACE reads through MiXCR, storing one row per CDR3 protein. The profile covers roughly 90,000 distinct CDR3 sequences, with approximately 10% appearing a single time and 1% to 1.2% taken by the ten largest. This clonotype occurred many times. Specified time point: patch test 3, about 24 weeks after DPC sensitization. Described treatment: therapeutic diphenylcyclopropenone sensitization with weekly scalp DPC. The source is a woman in her twenties or thirties with alopecia areata. Some clones in this sample may be carry-over from other donors' samples. This sample comprised whole blood, obtained in connection with sensitization to the hapten diphenylcyclopropenone (DPC).

The DNA for the CDR3 is TGTGCCAGCAGCCCGCGCGTCACGAACTACGAGCAGTACGTC. Protein: CASSPRVTNYEQYV. V is TRBV6-2 or TRBV6-3 and J is TRBJ2-7; D uncertain. Germline V gives CDR1 MNHEY, CDR2 SVGEGT. The CDR3 runs to 14 residues. The V and J ends lost 6 bases and 3 bases respectively, with 15 bases between them.